This TCR beta chain came from a study of monozygotic twins with inflammatory bowel disease. Study-level results: Differing T cell subtypes remained indistinguishable. Repertoire similarity was not found to differ between concordant and discordant twins, possibly from limited power.

Details on this clonotype: Its specificity is not known.

TCRdb reprocessed the 5' RACE reads, keeping one entry per CDR3 protein, no DNA. This sample contains fewer than 550,000 distinct CDR3 sequences. The sequence derives from a human donor with ulcerative colitis or Crohn's disease, or a healthy co-twin of an affected twin (not recorded which). The sequenced sample was blood.

CDR3 sequence: CASSLAPGTRGYTF. The chain joins TRBV5-1 to TRBJ1-2; the D call from TCRdb, TRBD1, cannot be confirmed without DNA. CDR1 is SGHRS, CDR2 YFSETQ, per germline. The CDR3 extends over 14 amino acids.